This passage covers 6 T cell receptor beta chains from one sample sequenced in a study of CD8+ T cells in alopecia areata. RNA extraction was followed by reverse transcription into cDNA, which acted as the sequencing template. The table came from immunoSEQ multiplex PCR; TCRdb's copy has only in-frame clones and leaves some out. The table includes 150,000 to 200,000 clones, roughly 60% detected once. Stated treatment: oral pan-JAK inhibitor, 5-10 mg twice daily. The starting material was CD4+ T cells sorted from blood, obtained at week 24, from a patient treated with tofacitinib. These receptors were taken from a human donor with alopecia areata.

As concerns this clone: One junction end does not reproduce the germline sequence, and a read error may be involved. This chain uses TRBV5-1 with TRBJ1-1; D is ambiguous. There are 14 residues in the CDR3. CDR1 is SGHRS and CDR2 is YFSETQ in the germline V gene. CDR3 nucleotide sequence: TGTGCCAGCAGCCTATCGTTCCTAGACACTGAAGCTTTCTTT. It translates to CASSLSFLDTEAFF. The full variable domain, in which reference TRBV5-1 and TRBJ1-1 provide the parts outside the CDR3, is KAGVTQTPRYLIKTRGQQVTLSCSPISGHRSVSWYQQTPGQGLQFLFEYFSETQRNKGNFPGRFSGRQFSNSRSEMNVSTLELGDSALYLCASSLSFLDTEAFFGQGTRLTVV.

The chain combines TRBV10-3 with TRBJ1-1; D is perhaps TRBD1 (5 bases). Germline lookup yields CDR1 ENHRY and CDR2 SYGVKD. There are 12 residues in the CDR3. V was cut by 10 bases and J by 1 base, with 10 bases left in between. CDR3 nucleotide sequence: TGTGCCACCGGAGGGACGAACACTGAAGCTTTCTTT. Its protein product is CATGGTNTEAFF.

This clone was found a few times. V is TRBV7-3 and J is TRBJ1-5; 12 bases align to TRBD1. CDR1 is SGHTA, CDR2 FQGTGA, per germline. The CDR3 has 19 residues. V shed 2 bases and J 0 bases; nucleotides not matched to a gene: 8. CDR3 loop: CASSLLRGQGAYSNQPQHF. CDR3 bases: TGTGCCAGCAGCTTACTCCGGGGACAGGGGGCGTATAGCAATCAGCCCCAGCATTTT.

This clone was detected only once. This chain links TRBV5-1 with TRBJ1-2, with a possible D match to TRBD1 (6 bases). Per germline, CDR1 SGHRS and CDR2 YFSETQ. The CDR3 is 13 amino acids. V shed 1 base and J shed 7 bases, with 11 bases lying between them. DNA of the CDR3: TGCGCCAGCAGCTTGAGGCAGGGGAGTGGCTACACCTTC. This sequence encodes CASSLRQGSGYTF. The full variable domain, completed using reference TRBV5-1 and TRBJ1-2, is KAGVTQTPRYLIKTRGQQVTLSCSPISGHRSVSWYQQTPGQGLQFLFEYFSETQRNKGNFPGRFSGRQFSNSRSEMNVSTLELGDSALYLCASSLRQGSGYTFGSGTRLTVV.

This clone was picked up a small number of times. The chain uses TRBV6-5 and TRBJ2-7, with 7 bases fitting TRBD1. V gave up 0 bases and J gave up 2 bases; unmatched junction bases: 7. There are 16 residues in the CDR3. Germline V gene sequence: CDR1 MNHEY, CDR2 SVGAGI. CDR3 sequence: CASSYSVTGEAYEQYF. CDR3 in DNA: TGTGCCAGCAGTTACTCGGTCACAGGGGAAGCCTACGAGCAGTACTTC.

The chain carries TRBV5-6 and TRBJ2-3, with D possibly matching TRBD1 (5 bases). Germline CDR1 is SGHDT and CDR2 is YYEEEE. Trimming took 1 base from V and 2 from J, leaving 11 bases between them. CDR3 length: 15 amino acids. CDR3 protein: CASSLSDRSTDTQYF. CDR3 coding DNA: TGTGCCAGCAGCTTGTCCGACAGATCCACAGATACGCAGTATTTT.